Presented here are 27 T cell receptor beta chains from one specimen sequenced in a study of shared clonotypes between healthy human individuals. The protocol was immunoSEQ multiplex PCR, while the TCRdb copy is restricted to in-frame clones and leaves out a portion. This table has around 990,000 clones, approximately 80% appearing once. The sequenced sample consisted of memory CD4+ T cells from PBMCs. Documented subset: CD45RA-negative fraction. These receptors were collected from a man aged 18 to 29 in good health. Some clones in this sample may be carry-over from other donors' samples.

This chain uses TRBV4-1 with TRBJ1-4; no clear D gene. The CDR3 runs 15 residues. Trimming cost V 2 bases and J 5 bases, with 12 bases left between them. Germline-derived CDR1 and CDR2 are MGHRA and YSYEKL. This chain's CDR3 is CASSQPRTGNEKLFF. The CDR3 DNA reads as TGCGCCAGCAGCCAACCCAGGACGGGGAATGAAAAACTGTTTTTT.

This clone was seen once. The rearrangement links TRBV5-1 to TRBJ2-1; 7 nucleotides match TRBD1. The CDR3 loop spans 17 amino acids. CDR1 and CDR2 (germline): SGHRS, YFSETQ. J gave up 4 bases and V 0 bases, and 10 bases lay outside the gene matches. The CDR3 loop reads CASSLGKGLDRYNEQFF. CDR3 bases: TGCGCCAGCAGCTTGGGTAAAGGCCTGGACAGGTACAATGAGCAGTTCTTC. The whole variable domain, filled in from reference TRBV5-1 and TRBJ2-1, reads KAGVTQTPRYLIKTRGQQVTLSCSPISGHRSVSWYQQTPGQGLQFLFEYFSETQRNKGNFPGRFSGRQFSNSRSEMNVSTLELGDSALYLCASSLGKGLDRYNEQFFGPGTRLTVL.

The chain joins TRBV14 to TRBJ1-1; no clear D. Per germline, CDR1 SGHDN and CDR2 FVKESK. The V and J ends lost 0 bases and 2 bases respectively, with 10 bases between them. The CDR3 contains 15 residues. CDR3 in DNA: TGTGCCAGCAGCCAAGATCTACCAGGTAACACTGAAGCTTTCTTT. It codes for CASSQDLPGNTEAFF.

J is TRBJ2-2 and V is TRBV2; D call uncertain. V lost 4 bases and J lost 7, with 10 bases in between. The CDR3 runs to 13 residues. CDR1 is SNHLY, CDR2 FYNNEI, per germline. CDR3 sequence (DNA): TGTGCCAGCAGTGTAGTCCGTGACGGGGAGCTGTTTTTT. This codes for CASSVVRDGELFF.

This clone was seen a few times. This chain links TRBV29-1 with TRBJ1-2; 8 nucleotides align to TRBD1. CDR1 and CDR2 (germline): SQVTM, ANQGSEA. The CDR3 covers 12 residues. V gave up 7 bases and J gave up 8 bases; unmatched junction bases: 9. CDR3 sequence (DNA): TGCAGCGATGAGGGGACAGGTTACGGCTACACCTTC. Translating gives CSDEGTGYGYTF.

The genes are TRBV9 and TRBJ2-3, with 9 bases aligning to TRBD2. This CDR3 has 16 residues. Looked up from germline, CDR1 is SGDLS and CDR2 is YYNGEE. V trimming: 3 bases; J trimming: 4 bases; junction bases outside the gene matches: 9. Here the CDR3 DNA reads TGTGCCAGCAGCGCCGTAGCGGGAGATGTCCCAGATACGCAGTATTTT. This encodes CASSAVAGDVPDTQYF.

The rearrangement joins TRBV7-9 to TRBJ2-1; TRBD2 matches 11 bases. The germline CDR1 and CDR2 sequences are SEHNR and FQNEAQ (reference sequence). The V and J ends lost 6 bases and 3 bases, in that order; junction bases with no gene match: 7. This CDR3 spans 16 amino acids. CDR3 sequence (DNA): TGTGCCAGCAGTACAACTAGCGGGAGAGACTACAATGAGCAGTTCTTC. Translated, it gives CASSTTSGRDYNEQFF.

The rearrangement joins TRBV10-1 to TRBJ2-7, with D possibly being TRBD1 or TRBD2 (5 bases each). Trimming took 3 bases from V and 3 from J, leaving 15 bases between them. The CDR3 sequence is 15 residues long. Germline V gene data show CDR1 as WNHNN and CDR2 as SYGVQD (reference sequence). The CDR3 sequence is CASSDGAGILYEQYF. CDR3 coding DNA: TGCGCCAGCAGTGACGGGGCAGGCATACTCTACGAGCAGTACTTC.

The CDR3 DNA reads as TGTGCCAGCAGCCACGGATCCTACAATGAGCAGTTCTTC. Translated, it gives CASSHGSYNEQFF. J is TRBJ2-1 and V is TRBV7-9; D unclear. This CDR3 has 13 residues. The germline gives CDR1 SEHNR, CDR2 FQNEAQ (reference sequence). V was clipped by 5 bases and J by 1 base, with 6 bases between them.

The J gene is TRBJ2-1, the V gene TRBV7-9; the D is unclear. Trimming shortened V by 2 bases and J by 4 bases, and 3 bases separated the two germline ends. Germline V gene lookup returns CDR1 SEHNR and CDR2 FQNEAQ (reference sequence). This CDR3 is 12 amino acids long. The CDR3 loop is CASSLRYNEQFF. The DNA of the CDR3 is TGTGCCAGCAGCTTAAGGTACAATGAGCAGTTCTTC.

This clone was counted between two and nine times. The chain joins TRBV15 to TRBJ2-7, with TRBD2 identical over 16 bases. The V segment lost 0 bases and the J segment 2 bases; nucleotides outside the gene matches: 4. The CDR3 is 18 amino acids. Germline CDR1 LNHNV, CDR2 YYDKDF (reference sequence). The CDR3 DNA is TGTGCCACCAGCAGAGATACGGGACTAGCGGGAGGGCCCTACGAGCAGTACTTC. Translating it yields CATSRDTGLAGGPYEQYF.

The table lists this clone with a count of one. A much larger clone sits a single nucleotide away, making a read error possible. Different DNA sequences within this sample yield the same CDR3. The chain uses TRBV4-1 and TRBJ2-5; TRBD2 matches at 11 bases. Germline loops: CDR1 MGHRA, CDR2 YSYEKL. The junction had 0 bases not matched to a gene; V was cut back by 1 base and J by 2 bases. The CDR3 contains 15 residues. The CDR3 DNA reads TGCGCCAGCAGCCAAGGGACTAGCGGGCAAGAGACCCAGTACTTC. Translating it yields CASSQGTSGQETQYF.

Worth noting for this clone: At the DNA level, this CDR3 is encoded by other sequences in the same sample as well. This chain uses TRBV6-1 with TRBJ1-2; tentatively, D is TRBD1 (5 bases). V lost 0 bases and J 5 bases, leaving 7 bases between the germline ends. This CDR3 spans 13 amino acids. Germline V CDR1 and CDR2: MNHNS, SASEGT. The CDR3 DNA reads TGTGCCAGCAGTGAAGCAGGGACGTATGGCTACACCTTC. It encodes CASSEAGTYGYTF.

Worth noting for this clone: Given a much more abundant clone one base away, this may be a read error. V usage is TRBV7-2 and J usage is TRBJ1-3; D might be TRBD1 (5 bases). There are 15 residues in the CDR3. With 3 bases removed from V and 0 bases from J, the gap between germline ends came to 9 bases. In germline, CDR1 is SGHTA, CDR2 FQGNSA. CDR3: CASSFGGFSGNTIYF. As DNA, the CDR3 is TGTGCCAGCAGCTTCGGGGGGTTCTCTGGAAACACCATATATTTT.

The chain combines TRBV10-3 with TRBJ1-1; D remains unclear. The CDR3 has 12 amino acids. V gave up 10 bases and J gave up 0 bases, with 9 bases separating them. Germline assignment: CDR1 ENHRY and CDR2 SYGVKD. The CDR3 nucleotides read TGTGCCACCTTTGGACTGAACACTGAAGCTTTCTTT. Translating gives CATFGLNTEAFF.

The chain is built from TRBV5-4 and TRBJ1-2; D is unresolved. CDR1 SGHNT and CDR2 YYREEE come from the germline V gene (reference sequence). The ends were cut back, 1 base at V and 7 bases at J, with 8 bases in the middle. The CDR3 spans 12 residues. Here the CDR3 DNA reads TGTGCCAGCAGCTTGACGGGTGTTGGCTACACCTTC. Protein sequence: CASSLTGVGYTF.

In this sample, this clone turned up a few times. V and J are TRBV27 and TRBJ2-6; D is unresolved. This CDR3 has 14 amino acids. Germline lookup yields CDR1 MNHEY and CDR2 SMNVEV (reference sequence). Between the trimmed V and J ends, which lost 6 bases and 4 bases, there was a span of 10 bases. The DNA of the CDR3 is TGTGCCAGCAGCCTATACCCCGGGGCCAACGTCCTGACTTTC. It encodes CASSLYPGANVLTF.

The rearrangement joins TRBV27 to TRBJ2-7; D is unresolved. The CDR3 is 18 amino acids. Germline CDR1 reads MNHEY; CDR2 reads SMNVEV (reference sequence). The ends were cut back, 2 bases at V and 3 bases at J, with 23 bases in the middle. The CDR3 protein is CASSLAPPGYRAVYEQYF. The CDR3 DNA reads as TGTGCCAGCAGTTTAGCCCCCCCAGGCTATAGGGCGGTCTACGAGCAGTACTTC.

In nucleotides, the CDR3 is TGTGCCAGCAGCGAACGGACAGGCTCTGGAAACACCATATATTTT. Translated, it gives CASSERTGSGNTIYF. V gene TRBV5-4 combines with J gene TRBJ1-3; TRBD1 matches 7 bases. The V and J ends lost 4 bases and 0 bases, in that order; junction bases with no gene match: 4. Germline V lookup: CDR1 SGHNT, CDR2 YYREEE (reference sequence). CDR3 length: 15 residues.

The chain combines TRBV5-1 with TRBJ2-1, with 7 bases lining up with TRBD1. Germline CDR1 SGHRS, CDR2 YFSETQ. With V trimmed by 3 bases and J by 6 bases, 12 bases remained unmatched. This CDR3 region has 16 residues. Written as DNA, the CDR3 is TGCGCCAGCAGCTCCGTGGGGGACAGTAAGGGCAATGAGCAGTTCTTC. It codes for CASSSVGDSKGNEQFF.

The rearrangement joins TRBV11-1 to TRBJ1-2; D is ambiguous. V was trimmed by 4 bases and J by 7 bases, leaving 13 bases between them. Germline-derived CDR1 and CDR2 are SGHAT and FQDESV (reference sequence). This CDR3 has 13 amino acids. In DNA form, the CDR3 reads TGTGCCAGCAGCTGGCGCTCACTAGCTGGCTACACCTTC. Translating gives CASSWRSLAGYTF.

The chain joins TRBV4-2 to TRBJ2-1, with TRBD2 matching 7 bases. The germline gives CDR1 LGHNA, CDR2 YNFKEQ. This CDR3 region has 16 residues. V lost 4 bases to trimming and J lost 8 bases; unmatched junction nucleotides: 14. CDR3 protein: CASSPARGEGLDEQFF. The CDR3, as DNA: TGTGCCAGCAGCCCCGCCCGGGGGGAGGGCCTCGATGAGCAGTTCTTC.

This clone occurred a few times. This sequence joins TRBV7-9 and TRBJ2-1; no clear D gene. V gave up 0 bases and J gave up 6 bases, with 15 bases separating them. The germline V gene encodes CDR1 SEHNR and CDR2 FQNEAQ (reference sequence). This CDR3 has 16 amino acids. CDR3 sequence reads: CASSLASLKGANEQFF. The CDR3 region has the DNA TGTGCCAGCAGCTTAGCGTCCCTCAAAGGAGCCAATGAGCAGTTCTTC.

The chain's CDR3 is CAISGGPRVYEQYF. The CDR3 coding sequence is TGTGCCATCAGTGGAGGGCCCAGGGTGTACGAGCAGTACTTC. This chain joins TRBV10-3 and TRBJ2-7; D is possibly TRBD1 or TRBD2 (5 bases each). Germline V lookup: CDR1 ENHRY, CDR2 SYGVKD. The CDR3 contains 14 residues. Trimming removed 4 bases at V and 4 bases at J, with 14 bases between.

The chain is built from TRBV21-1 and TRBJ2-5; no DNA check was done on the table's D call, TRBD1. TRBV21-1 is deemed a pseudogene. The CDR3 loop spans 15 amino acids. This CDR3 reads CASSFRDRGFQTQYF. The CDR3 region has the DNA TGTGCCAGCAGCTTCCGGGACAGGGGGTTTCAGACCCAGTACTTC.

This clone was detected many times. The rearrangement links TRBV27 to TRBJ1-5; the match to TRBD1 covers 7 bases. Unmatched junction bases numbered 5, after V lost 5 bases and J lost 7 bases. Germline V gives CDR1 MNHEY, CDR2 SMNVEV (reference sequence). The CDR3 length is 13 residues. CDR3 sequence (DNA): TGTGCCAGCAGTGTACAGGGGAGGCAGCCCCAGCATTTT. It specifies CASSVQGRQPQHF.

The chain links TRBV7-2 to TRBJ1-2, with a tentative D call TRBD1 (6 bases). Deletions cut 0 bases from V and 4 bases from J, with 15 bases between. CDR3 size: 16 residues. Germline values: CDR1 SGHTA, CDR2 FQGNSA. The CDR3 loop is CASSLARGGQSYGYTF. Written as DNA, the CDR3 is TGTGCCAGCAGCTTAGCCCGGGGGGGGCAGAGCTATGGCTACACCTTC.